The 28 T cell receptor beta chains reported below all come from one sample, sequenced in a study of blood T cells in healthy people across ages. A second roughly 6 to 11 cycle PCR used barcoded and J-beta primers. Via MiXCR, TCRdb re-called the 5' RACE reads, giving one row per CDR3 protein. Of approximately 800,000 distinct CDR3 sequences in the sample, about half are singletons; the top ten hold less than 20%. Sequences were obtained from blood. Receptor source: a man older than 75 in good health.

This sequence joins TRBV6-1 and TRBJ1-4, with D perhaps TRBD1 (5 bases). This CDR3 is built from 13 residues. V was pared by 10 bases and J by 0 bases, with 9 bases between. Per germline, CDR1 MNHNS and CDR2 SASEGT. Here the CDR3 reads CAIGTATNEKLFF. The CDR3 DNA is TGTGCCATTGGGACTGCAACTAATGAAAAACTGTTTTTT.

The chain uses TRBV6-1 and TRBJ1-5, with D unresolved. V lost 4 bases and J lost 0, with 13 bases in between. In germline, CDR1 is MNHNS, CDR2 SASEGT. The CDR3 has 16 residues. The CDR3 coding sequence is TGTGCCAGCAGTGTGGTCAGATCATATAGCAATCAGCCCCAGCATTTT. As protein: CASSVVRSYSNQPQHF.

This clonotype has at least ten counts. The V and J genes are TRBV7-2 and TRBJ2-1, with 8 bases aligning to TRBD1. Germline V gives CDR1 SGHTA, CDR2 FQGNSA. The V gene end was trimmed by 5 bases and the J gene end by 8 bases; junction bases not matched to a gene: 5. This CDR3 has 13 residues. The CDR3 loop reads CASSPQGAHEQFF. DNA of the CDR3: TGTGCCAGCAGCCCCCAGGGGGCCCATGAGCAGTTCTTC.

The table lists this clonotype with a few counts. V is TRBV9 and J is TRBJ1-4; the D gene is possibly TRBD1 (5 bases). Trimming shortened V by 3 bases and J by 8 bases, and 11 bases separated the two germline ends. From germline, CDR1 is SGDLS and CDR2 YYNGEE. The CDR3 runs to 13 residues. The CDR3 DNA sequence: TGTGCCAGCAGCGAGGGGATTGGGGAAAAACTGTTTTTT. Translation gives CASSEGIGEKLFF.

The CDR3 loop reads CASSVADTSYEQFF. Written as DNA, the CDR3 is TGTGCCAGCAGCGTAGCTGACACTTCCTACGAGCAGTTCTTC. This chain uses TRBV9 with TRBJ2-1; the D is unclear. The CDR3 length is 14 residues. V lost 0 bases and J lost 10, with 14 bases in between. Germline values: CDR1 SGDLS, CDR2 YYNGEE.

The J gene is TRBJ2-5, the V gene TRBV27; TRBD2 aligns across 10 bases. V was pared by 6 bases and J by 11 bases, with 15 bases of the junction left unmatched. Germline CDR1 reads MNHEY; CDR2 reads SMNVEV (reference sequence). The CDR3 runs 15 residues. In nucleotides, the CDR3 is TGTGCCAGCAGCCGACTCGGACTAGCGGCGGGGGAGCAGTACTTC. Amino acids: CASSRLGLAAGEQYF.

J is TRBJ2-1 and V is TRBV5-1; the match to TRBD2 covers 7 bases. The length of the CDR3 is 16 residues. Germline loops: CDR1 SGHRS, CDR2 YFSETQ. Unmatched junction bases numbered 12, after V lost 4 bases and J lost 5 bases. The CDR3 coding sequence is TGCGCCAGCAGCGACCTGCTAGCGGACGTTCACAATGAGCAGTTCTTC. Translation gives CASSDLLADVHNEQFF.

This chain joins TRBV20-1 and TRBJ1-6; D is perhaps TRBD1 (5 bases). Germline V gene data show CDR1 as DFQATT and CDR2 as SNEGSKA (reference sequence). The CDR3 runs to 14 residues. Trimming removed 6 bases from V and 11 bases from J, with 20 bases in between. CDR3 in amino acids: CSATPRVSVAPLHF. CDR3 DNA: TGCAGTGCCACCCCCAGGGTCTCTGTGGCACCCCTCCACTTT.

At least ten counts were recorded for this clonotype. The J gene is TRBJ2-5, the V gene TRBV28; tentatively, D is TRBD2 (5 bases). There are 15 residues in the CDR3. V lost 2 bases, J lost 1 base, and 11 bases lay in between. Germline-derived CDR1 and CDR2 are MDHEN and SYDVKM. The CDR3 spells CASSLLAGSQETQYF. CDR3 in DNA: TGTGCCAGCAGTTTACTCGCGGGTAGCCAAGAGACCCAGTACTTC.

The chain recombines TRBV7-6 with TRBJ1-2; TRBD1 aligns across 7 bases. Germline V gene sequence: CDR1 SGHVS, CDR2 FNYEAQ. This CDR3 is 15 amino acids long. Losses at the gene ends were 4 bases for V and 0 bases for J; bases not matched to a gene: 5. CDR3 nucleotide sequence: TGTGCCAGCAGCTGGGGGGACAGTCCTAACTATGGCTACACCTTC. Amino acids: CASSWGDSPNYGYTF. Full variable domain (rest looked up from reference TRBV7-6 and TRBJ1-2): GAGVSQSPRYKVTKRGQDVALRCDPISGHVSLYWYRQALGQGPEFLTYFNYEAQQDKSGLPNDRFSAERPEGSISTLTIQRTEQRDSAMYRCASSWGDSPNYGYTFGSGTRLTVV.

This CDR3 is CASSPDRAAQPQHF. The CDR3 DNA follows: TGTGCCAGCAGCCCGGACAGGGCAGCCCAGCCCCAGCATTTT. V and J are TRBV28 and TRBJ1-5; TRBD1 aligns across 8 bases. V gave up 6 bases and J gave up 7 bases; unmatched junction bases: 8. CDR1 is MDHEN, CDR2 SYDVKM, per germline. The CDR3 is 14 residues long.

This clonotype was seen a few times. V is TRBV5-1 and J is TRBJ2-5; no reliable D call. Trimming removed 0 bases from V and 2 bases from J, with 14 bases in between. Germline CDR1 SGHRS, CDR2 YFSETQ. The CDR3 runs to 16 residues. CDR3 DNA: TGCGCCAGCAGCTTGGTTGGGTCATTGAATCAAGAGACCCAGTACTTC. This sequence encodes CASSLVGSLNQETQYF.

This clonotype has a handful of counts. The V gene is TRBV5-4, the J gene TRBJ2-1; 8 positions agree with TRBD2. Germline CDR1 and CDR2: SGHNT and YYREEE (reference sequence). The V gene end was trimmed by 5 bases and the J gene end by 7 bases; junction bases not matched to a gene: 11. CDR3 size: 15 residues. CDR3 nucleotide sequence: TGTGCCAGCAGTCGAGCGGGAGAGAGGTTTAATGAGCAGTTCTTC. This translates into CASSRAGERFNEQFF. The full variable domain, completed using reference TRBV5-4 and TRBJ2-1, is ETGVTQSPTHLIKTRGQQVTLRCSSQSGHNTVSWYQQALGQGPQFIFQYYREEENGRGNFPPRFSGLQFPNYSSELNVNALELDDSALYLCASSRAGERFNEQFFGPGTRLTVL.

The chain couples TRBV19 to TRBJ1-1, with D maybe TRBD1 (5 bases). The CDR3 runs 14 residues. The ends were cut back, 3 bases at V and 5 bases at J, with 13 bases in the middle. Germline V gene sequence: CDR1 LNHDA, CDR2 SQIVND (reference sequence). The CDR3 sequence is CASSISQGETEAFF. The CDR3 coding sequence is TGTGCCAGTAGTATCTCGCAGGGAGAGACTGAAGCTTTCTTT.

V usage is TRBV29-1 and J usage is TRBJ2-2; 8 bases match TRBD1. Germline trimming cut 5 bases from V and 4 bases from J; bases unmatched to any gene: 9. The germline V gene has CDR1 SQVTM and CDR2 ANQGSEA. This CDR3 has 15 amino acids. Written as DNA, the CDR3 is TGCAGCGTTAATTATAACAGGGGGAGCACCGGGGAGCTGTTTTTT. Translated, it gives CSVNYNRGSTGELFF.

The rearrangement joins TRBV9 to TRBJ2-1, with 10 bases lining up with TRBD2. The CDR3 covers 18 residues. V dropped 1 base and J dropped 2; count of bases not matched to a gene: 9. Germline V CDR1 and CDR2: SGDLS, YYNGEE. CDR3 DNA: TGTGCCAGCAGCGTATCCGTTAGCGGGAGGACAACCTACAATGAGCAGTTCTTC. This encodes CASSVSVSGRTTYNEQFF.

The chain combines TRBV6-1 with TRBJ1-1; TRBD1 aligns across 9 bases. Germline V gives CDR1 MNHNS, CDR2 SASEGT. Unmatched junction bases numbered 5, after V lost 4 bases and J lost 5 bases. The CDR3 runs to 14 residues. CDR3 nucleotides: TGTGCCAGCAGTGCGGACAGGGGTAGGACTGAAGCTTTCTTT. This gives the protein CASSADRGRTEAFF.

V and J are TRBV2 and TRBJ2-3, with 8 bases identical to TRBD1. Germline CDR1 and CDR2: SNHLY and FYNNEI. The CDR3 totals 15 residues. The J segment lost 4 bases and the V segment lost 3 bases, leaving 6 bases of the junction unmatched. CDR3 nucleotides: TGTGCCAGCAGTGAGGGGGACAGGTTCCCAGATACGCAGTATTTT. This translates into CASSEGDRFPDTQYF.

V usage is TRBV2 and J usage is TRBJ2-5, with D maybe TRBD2 (5 bases). V dropped 4 bases and J dropped 0 bases, with 9 bases sitting between them. Germline loops: CDR1 SNHLY, CDR2 FYNNEI. There are 14 residues in the CDR3. The CDR3 reads CASSGAGYQETQYF. The CDR3 DNA is TGTGCCAGCAGTGGGGCGGGCTACCAAGAGACCCAGTACTTC.

The chain has TRBV28 and TRBJ2-7; tentative D call: TRBD1 (6 bases). CDR1 and CDR2 from the germline V gene are MDHEN and SYDVKM. The CDR3 has 15 residues. V was pared by 6 bases and J by 7 bases, with 22 bases between. CDR3 coding DNA: TGTGCCAGCAGCCCAGGGGAACAGAAGGGGAATGAGCAGTACTTC. As protein: CASSPGEQKGNEQYF.

The CDR3 loop is CSARDWSVYEQYF. The CDR3 nucleotides are TGCAGTGCTAGAGATTGGAGCGTTTACGAGCAGTACTTC. The chain employs TRBV20-1 and TRBJ2-7; D is undetermined. The germline CDR1 and CDR2 sequences are DFQATT and SNEGSKA (reference sequence). V was shortened by 0 bases and J by 4 bases, with 10 bases between the two germline ends. The CDR3 runs to 13 residues.

As for this clonotype: Possible read error: a much larger clone is one base away. This chain joins TRBV27 and TRBJ1-6; no clear D gene. V lost 7 bases and J lost 7, with 17 bases in between. The germline V gene encodes CDR1 MNHEY and CDR2 SMNVEV (reference sequence). CDR3 size: 15 residues. As DNA, the CDR3 is TGTGCCAGCAAGATGGTCGGAAGTAGCAATTCACCCCTCCACTTT. Translating gives CASKMVGSSNSPLHF.

The J gene is TRBJ2-7, the V gene TRBV5-6; 10 bases are a match to TRBD1. The J call is doubtful: the DNA matches TRBJ2-5 better. This CDR3 is built from 15 residues. CDR1 is SGHDT and CDR2 is YYEEEE in the germline V gene. CDR3: CASDFTGTGAETQYF. CDR3 bases: TGTGCCAGCGACTTTACCGGGACAGGGGCAGAGACCCAGTACTTC.

The V and J genes are TRBV7-8 and TRBJ2-1; 8 positions match TRBD1. Losses at the gene ends were 7 bases for V and 10 bases for J; bases not matched to a gene: 27. Looked up from germline, CDR1 is SGHVS and CDR2 is FQNEAQ. The CDR3 consists of 19 residues. The CDR3 spells CASNSIKPLVPGGPVEQFF. CDR3 coding DNA: TGTGCCAGCAACTCGATTAAACCCTTGGTTCCAGGGGGCCCAGTCGAGCAGTTCTTC. Supplemented by reference TRBV7-8 and TRBJ2-1, the full variable domain reads GAGVSQSPRYKVAKRGQDVALRCDPISGHVSLFWYQQALGQGPEFLTYFQNEAQLDKSGLPSDRFFAERPEGSVSTLKIQRTQQEDSAVYLCASNSIKPLVPGGPVEQFFGPGTRLTVL.

J is TRBJ2-5 and V is TRBV27, with TRBD1 as a possible D gene (5 bases). The CDR3 sequence is 14 residues long. Germline values: CDR1 MNHEY, CDR2 SMNVEV (reference sequence). With 4 bases removed from V and 4 bases from J, the gap between germline ends came to 13 bases. CDR3 sequence reads: CASSSVRGSETQYF. CDR3 bases: TGTGCCAGCAGTTCCGTAAGGGGATCAGAGACCCAGTACTTC.

This clonotype was picked up many times. The rearrangement links TRBV20-1 to TRBJ2-1; D possibly corresponds to TRBD2 (5 bases). Deletions cut 3 bases from V and 8 bases from J, with 17 bases between. Germline values: CDR1 DFQATT, CDR2 SNEGSKA (reference sequence). The length of the CDR3 is 14 residues. The CDR3 DNA follows: TGCAGTGCTAGTCCCGGGTGGCCCGGGGATGAGCAGTTCTTC. Translating gives CSASPGWPGDEQFF.

The chain combines TRBV27 with TRBJ1-4; no firm D call. This CDR3 region has 17 residues. The germline gives CDR1 MNHEY, CDR2 SMNVEV (reference sequence). V lost 1 base and J 2 bases, leaving 14 bases between the germline ends. The CDR3 reads CASSLLGTTGTNEKLFF. As DNA, the CDR3 is TGTGCCAGCAGTTTATTGGGAACTACTGGGACTAATGAAAAACTGTTTTTT.

This clonotype is a singleton in its sample. This sequence joins TRBV7-2 and TRBJ2-5; the D is unclear. The germline CDR1 and CDR2 sequences are SGHTA and FQGNSA. This CDR3 has 15 residues. Trimming left V 1 base short and J 11 bases short, with 20 bases between. CDR3: CASSLGSSPNNEQYF. In DNA, the CDR3 is TGTGCCAGCAGCTTAGGGAGTAGCCCTAACAATGAGCAGTACTTC.